A selection of T cell receptor beta chains follows, all from one sample in a study of control samples from healthy donors and cancer patients. Sequenced by immunoSEQ multiplex PCR; TCRdb stores in-frame clones only, minus some. The sample holds about 44,000 clones, over 65% seen once. Sequences were obtained from formalin-fixed, paraffin-embedded tissue. These receptors originate from a male donor with melanoma. CDR3s include the opening cysteine and the closing phenylalanine or tryptophan. The order of the fields is D gene, clone size, J gene, V gene, CDR3 protein, CDR3 DNA. D genes are given only for firm matches. Clone size is shown for a subset of rows, as once, few, many or a class of expanded clone.

>TRBD1|-|TRBJ1-5|TRBV19
CASRGDRNQPQHF
TGTGCCAGTAGGGGGGACAGGAATCAGCCCCAGCATTTT
>-|once|TRBJ2-2|TRBV12-3/TRBV12-4
CASSPLSTGELFF
TGTGCCAGCAGCCCTCTTTCCACCGGGGAGCTGTTTTTT
>-|few|TRBJ2-7|TRBV7-9
CASLARRSGEQYF
TGTGCCAGCTTGGCCAGGCGCTCAGGGGAGCAGTACTTC
>TRBD2|-|TRBJ2-3|TRBV5-5
CASSLVGQREDPDTQYF
TGTGCCAGCAGCTTGGTGGGTCAGCGGGAGGATCCAGATACGCAGTATTTT
>-|few|TRBJ2-3|TRBV24-1
CATSEGPYRDTQYF
TGTGCCACCAGTGAGGGGCCCTATCGTGATACGCAGTATTTT
>-|few|TRBJ1-4|TRBV7-8
CASNPGSATNEKLFF
TGTGCCAGCAACCCTGGGAGTGCAACTAATGAAAAACTGTTTTTT
>TRBD1|-|TRBJ1-2|TRBV7-9
CASSLQGALGGYTF
TGTGCCAGCAGCCTACAGGGGGCCCTTGGTGGCTACACCTTC
>-|-|TRBJ2-3|TRBV3-1/TRBV3-2
CASSQAWVDTQYF
TGTGCCAGCAGCCAGGCGTGGGTAGATACGCAGTATTTT
>-|few|TRBJ1-5|TRBV19
CASRLDGGNQPQHF
TGTGCCAGTAGGCTAGACGGGGGCAATCAGCCCCAGCATTTT
>TRBD2|-|TRBJ2-7|TRBV28
CASSPRVIAGGPYEQYF
TGTGCCAGCAGTCCACGAGTCATAGCGGGAGGGCCATACGAGCAGTACTTC
>-|-|TRBJ2-7|TRBV2
CASSPTYEQYF
TGTGCCAGCAGTCCAACCTACGAGCAGTACTTC
>TRBD2|-|TRBJ2-7|TRBV18
CASSQGLAGVVEQYF
TGTGCCAGCTCACAAGGACTAGCGGGAGTGGTCGAGCAGTACTTC
>-|-|TRBJ1-2|TRBV5-1
CASSSATANYGYTF
TGCGCCAGCAGCTCTGCGACAGCTAACTATGGCTACACCTTC
>TRBD2|few|TRBJ2-3|TRBV2
CASSPGLAGGTDTQYF
TGTGCCAGCAGTCCGGGACTAGCGGGAGGCACAGATACGCAGTATTTT
>-|-|TRBJ2-3|TRBV11-3
CASSPGTDTQYF
TGTGCCAGCAGCCCCGGGACAGATACGCAGTATTTT
>TRBD2|-|TRBJ2-3|TRBV4-2
CASSHGSGTVTDTQYF
TGTGCCAGCAGCCATGGGAGCGGGACCGTCACAGATACGCAGTATTTT